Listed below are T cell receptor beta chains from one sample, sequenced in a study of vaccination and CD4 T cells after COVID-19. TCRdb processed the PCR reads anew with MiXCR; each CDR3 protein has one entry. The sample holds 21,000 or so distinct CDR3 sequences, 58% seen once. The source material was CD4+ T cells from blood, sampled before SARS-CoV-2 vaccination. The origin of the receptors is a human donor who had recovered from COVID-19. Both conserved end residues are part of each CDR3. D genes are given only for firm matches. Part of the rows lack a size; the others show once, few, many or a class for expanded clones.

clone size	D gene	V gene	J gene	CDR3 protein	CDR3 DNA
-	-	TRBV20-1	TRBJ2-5	CSARDPLQETQYF	TGCAGTGCTAGAGACCCGTTACAGGAGACCCAGTACTTC
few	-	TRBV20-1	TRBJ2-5	CSARPEETQYF	TGCAGTGCTAGACCCGAAGAGACCCAGTACTTC
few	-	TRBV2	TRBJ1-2	CASGKGYGYTF	TGTGCCAGCGGTAAAGGGTATGGCTACACCTTC
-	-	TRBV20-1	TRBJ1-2	CSAVPRERYGYTF	TGCAGTGCTGTACCACGGGAAAGATATGGCTACACCTTC
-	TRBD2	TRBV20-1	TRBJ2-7	CSARAQAGVYEQYF	TGCAGTGCTAGAGCCCAAGCGGGAGTTTACGAGCAGTACTTC
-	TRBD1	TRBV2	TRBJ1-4	CASRSGGGEKLFF	TGTGCCAGCAGGTCAGGGGGGGGTGAAAAACTGTTTTTT
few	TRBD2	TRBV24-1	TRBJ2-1	CATRGVAGEQSDEQFF	TGTGCCACCCGGGGAGTAGCGGGAGAACAGTCTGATGAGCAGTTCTTC
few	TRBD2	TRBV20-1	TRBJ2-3	CSARDQGLAGVESSTDTQYF	TGCAGTGCTAGAGATCAAGGACTAGCGGGAGTAGAGTCTAGCACAGATACGCAGTATTTT
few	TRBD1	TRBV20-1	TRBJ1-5	CSASPPRRQGSGLYSNQPQHF	TGCAGTGCTAGCCCGCCCCGGCGACAGGGAAGCGGCCTATATAGCAATCAGCCCCAGCATTTT
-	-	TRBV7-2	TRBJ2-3	CASSWVGTDTQYF	TGTGCCAGCAGCTGGGTCGGCACAGATACGCAGTATTTT
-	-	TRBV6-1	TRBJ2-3	CASSAGQRTSWADTQYF	TGTGCCAGCAGTGCGGGACAGCGGACTAGTTGGGCAGATACGCAGTATTTT
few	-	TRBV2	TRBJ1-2	CASSGANYGYTF	TGTGCCAGCAGTGGAGCCAACTATGGCTACACCTTC
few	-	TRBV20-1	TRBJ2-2	CSARLTTGELFF	TGCAGTGCTAGACTCACTACCGGGGAGCTGTTTTTT
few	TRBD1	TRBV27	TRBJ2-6	CASRTDRDRGLSGANVLTF	TGTGCCAGCAGGACAGACCGGGACAGGGGGCTCTCTGGGGCCAACGTCCTGACTTTC
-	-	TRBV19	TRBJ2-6	CASSRDINGANVLTF	TGTGCCAGTAGTAGGGATATAAATGGGGCCAACGTCCTGACTTTC
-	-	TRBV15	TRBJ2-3	CATSSQEWGTDTQYF	TGTGCCACCAGCAGTCAGGAGTGGGGCACAGATACGCAGTATTTT
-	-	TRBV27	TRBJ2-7	CASSLLLGTYLGEQYF	TGTGCCAGCAGTTTACTTCTAGGGACTTACCTAGGCGAGCAGTACTTC
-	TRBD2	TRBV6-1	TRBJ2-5	CASNGLAGGETQYF	TGTGCCAGCAATGGACTAGCGGGAGGGGAGACCCAGTACTTC
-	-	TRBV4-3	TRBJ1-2	CASSPKDYSVMGEYGYTF	TGCGCCAGCAGCCCGAAAGATTATTCGGTCATGGGGGAGTATGGCTACACCTTC
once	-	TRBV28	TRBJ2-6	CASTSGAGLSSGANVLTF	TGTGCCAGCACCTCGGGGGCAGGGCTTAGTTCTGGGGCCAACGTCCTGACTTTC
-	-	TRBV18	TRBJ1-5	CASSPQVVSNQPQHF	TGTGCCAGCTCACCACAAGTGGTAAGCAATCAGCCCCAGCATTTT
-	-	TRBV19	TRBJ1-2	CASSIRTADGGYTF	TGTGCCAGTAGCATTCGGACAGCAGATGGAGGCTACACCTTC
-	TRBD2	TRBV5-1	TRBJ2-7	CASSWGTSLTYEQYF	TGCGCCAGCAGCTGGGGGACTAGCCTAACCTACGAGCAGTACTTC
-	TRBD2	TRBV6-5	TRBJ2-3	CASSYSLAGSLGDTQYF	TGTGCCAGCAGTTACTCGTTAGCGGGATCCCTCGGGGATACGCAGTATTTT
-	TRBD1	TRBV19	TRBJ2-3	CASRRQGSSTDTQYF	TGTGCCAGTAGACGACAGGGCAGTAGCACAGATACGCAGTATTTT
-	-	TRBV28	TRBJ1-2	CASSFPPGAYGYTF	TGTGCCAGCAGTTTCCCCCCCGGGGCCTATGGCTACACCTTC
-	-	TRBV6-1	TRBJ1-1	CASIRGGDEAFF	TGTGCCAGCATTAGAGGGGGAGATGAAGCTTTCTTT
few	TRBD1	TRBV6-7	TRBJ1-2	CASTLGDGQGVSGYGYTF	TGTGCCAGCACCCTAGGCGATGGACAGGGGGTTTCTGGCTATGGCTACACCTTC
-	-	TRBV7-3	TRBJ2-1	CASSSAIYNEQFF	TGTGCCAGCAGCTCGGCAATCTACAATGAGCAGTTCTTC
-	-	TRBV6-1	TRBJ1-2	CASSDSLNYGYTF	TGTGCCAGCAGTGACTCCCTTAACTATGGCTACACCTTC
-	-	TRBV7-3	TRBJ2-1	CASSLSSAHEQFF	TGTGCCAGCAGCTTATCGTCCGCCCATGAGCAGTTCTTC
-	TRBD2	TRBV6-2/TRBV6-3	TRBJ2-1	CASSPGLEAYNEQFF	TGTGCCAGCAGTCCGGGACTAGAGGCCTACAATGAGCAGTTCTTC
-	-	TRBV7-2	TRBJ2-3	CASSLTAQTPPTDTQYF	TGTGCCAGCAGCTTAACGGCCCAGACCCCCCCCACAGATACGCAGTATTTT
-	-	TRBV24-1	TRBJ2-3	CATSGDYSTDTQYF	TGTGCCACCAGTGGCGACTATAGCACAGATACGCAGTATTTT
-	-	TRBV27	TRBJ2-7	CASRPWDGTSYEQYF	TGTGCCAGCAGGCCTTGGGACGGAACTTCCTACGAGCAGTACTTC
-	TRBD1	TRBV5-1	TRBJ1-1	CASSLEGRGHTEAFF	TGCGCCAGCAGCTTGGAGGGCAGGGGGCACACTGAAGCTTTCTTT
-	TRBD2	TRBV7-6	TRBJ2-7	CASSLASGNTYEQYF	TGTGCCAGCAGCTTAGCTAGCGGGAATACCTACGAGCAGTACTTC